This paragraph reports one TCR beta chain. These data are taken from a study of CD8+ T cells in alopecia areata. Once RNA had been extracted, it was reverse transcribed into cDNA to act as the sequencing template. The method was immunoSEQ multiplex PCR; TCRdb's version includes in-frame clones alone and lacks a portion of them. Counted here are approximately 180,000 clones, 58% occurring once; the ten biggest clones make up around 15%. Treatment specified: oral pan-JAK inhibitor, 5-10 mg twice daily. Germline V gives CDR1 LGHNA, CDR2 YNFKEQ. Trimming cost V 0 bases and J 7 bases; bases outside gene matches: 6. This CDR3 has 16 amino acids.

The receptor was isolated from a human donor with alopecia areata. Sequencing used CD4+ T cells sorted from blood, obtained at week 56, from a patient treated with tofacitinib. The gene calls are TRBV4-2 and TRBJ2-4; 10 nucleotides line up with TRBD1. DNA for the CDR3: TGTGCCAGCAGCCAAGACGGGACAGGGGCGGGGAACATTCAGTACTTC. Translating it yields CASSQDGTGAGNIQYF.